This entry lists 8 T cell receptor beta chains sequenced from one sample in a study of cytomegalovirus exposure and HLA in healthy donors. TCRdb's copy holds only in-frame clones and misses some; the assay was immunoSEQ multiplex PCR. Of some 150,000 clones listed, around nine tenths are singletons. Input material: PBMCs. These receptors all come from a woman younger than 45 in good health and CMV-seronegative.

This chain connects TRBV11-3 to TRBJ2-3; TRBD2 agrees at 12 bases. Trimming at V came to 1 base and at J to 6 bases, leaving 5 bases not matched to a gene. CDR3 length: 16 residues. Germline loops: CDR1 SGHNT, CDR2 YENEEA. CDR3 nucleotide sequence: TGTGCCAGCAGCTTAGGTCCTAGCGGGGGGGCCGATACGCAGTATTTT. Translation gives CASSLGPSGGADTQYF. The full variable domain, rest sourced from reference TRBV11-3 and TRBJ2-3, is EAGVVQSPRYKIIEKKQPVAFWCNPISGHNTLYWYLQNLGQGPELLIRYENEEAVDDSQLPKDRFSAERLKGVDSTLKIQPAELGDSAVYLCASSLGPSGGADTQYFGPGTRLTVL.

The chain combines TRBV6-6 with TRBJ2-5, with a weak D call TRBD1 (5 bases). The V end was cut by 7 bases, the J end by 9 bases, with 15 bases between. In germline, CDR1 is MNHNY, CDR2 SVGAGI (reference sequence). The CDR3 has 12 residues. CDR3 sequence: CASIFPEGAQYF. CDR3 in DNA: TGTGCCAGCATTTTCCCCGAAGGGGCCCAGTACTTC.

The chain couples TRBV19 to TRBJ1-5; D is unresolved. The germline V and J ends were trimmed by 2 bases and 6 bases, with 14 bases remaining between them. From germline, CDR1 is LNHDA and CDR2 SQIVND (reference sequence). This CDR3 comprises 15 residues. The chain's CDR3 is CASSISFSGGQPQHF. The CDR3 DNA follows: TGTGCCAGTAGTATATCGTTCAGCGGCGGTCAGCCCCAGCATTTT. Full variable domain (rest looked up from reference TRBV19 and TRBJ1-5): DGGITQSPKYLFRKEGQNVTLSCEQNLNHDAMYWYRQDPGQGLRLIYYSQIVNDFQKGDIAEGYSVSREKKESFPLTVTSAQKNPTAFYLCASSISFSGGQPQHFGDGTRLSIL.

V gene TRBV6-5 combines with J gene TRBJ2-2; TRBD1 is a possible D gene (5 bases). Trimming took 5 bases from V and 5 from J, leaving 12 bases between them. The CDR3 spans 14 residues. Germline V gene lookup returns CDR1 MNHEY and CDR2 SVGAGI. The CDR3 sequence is CASSNLQATGELFF. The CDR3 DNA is TGTGCCAGCAGTAACCTACAGGCTACCGGGGAGCTGTTTTTT.

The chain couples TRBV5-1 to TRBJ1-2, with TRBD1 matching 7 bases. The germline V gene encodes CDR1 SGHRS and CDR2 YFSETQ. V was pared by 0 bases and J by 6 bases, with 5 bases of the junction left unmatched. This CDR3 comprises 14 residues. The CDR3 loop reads CASSLVTGDNGYTF. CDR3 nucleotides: TGCGCCAGCAGCTTGGTCACAGGGGACAATGGCTACACCTTC.

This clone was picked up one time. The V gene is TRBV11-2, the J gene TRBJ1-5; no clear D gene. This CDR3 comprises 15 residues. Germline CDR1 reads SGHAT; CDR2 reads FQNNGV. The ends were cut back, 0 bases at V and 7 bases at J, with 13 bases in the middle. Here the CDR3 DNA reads TGTGCCAGCAGCTTAGATCTACAGCGGGGACAGCCCCAGCATTTT. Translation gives CASSLDLQRGQPQHF.

The CDR3, as DNA: TGTGCCAGCAGCGCGCCAGGGTTCACTGAAGCTTTCTTT. Translated, it gives CASSAPGFTEAFF. The V call is TRBV7-9, the J call TRBJ1-1; D is possibly TRBD1 (5 bases). This CDR3 spans 13 amino acids. From germline, CDR1 is SEHNR and CDR2 FQNEAQ (reference sequence). V was pared by 5 bases and J by 4 bases, with 11 bases between. The entire variable domain, with the rest obtained from reference TRBV7-9 and TRBJ1-1, is as follows: DTGVSQNPRHKITKRGQNVTFRCDPISEHNRLYWYRQTLGQGPEFLTYFQNEAQLEKSRLLSDRFSAERPKGSFSTLEIQRTEQGDSAMYLCASSAPGFTEAFFGQGTRLTVV.

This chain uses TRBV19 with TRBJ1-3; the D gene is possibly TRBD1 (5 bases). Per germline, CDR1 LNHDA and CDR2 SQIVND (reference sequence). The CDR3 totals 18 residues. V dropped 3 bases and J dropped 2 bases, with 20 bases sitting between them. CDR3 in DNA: TGTGCCAGTAGTATGGGCAGAATTACAGGTATTCCTGGAAACACCATATATTTT. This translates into CASSMGRITGIPGNTIYF.